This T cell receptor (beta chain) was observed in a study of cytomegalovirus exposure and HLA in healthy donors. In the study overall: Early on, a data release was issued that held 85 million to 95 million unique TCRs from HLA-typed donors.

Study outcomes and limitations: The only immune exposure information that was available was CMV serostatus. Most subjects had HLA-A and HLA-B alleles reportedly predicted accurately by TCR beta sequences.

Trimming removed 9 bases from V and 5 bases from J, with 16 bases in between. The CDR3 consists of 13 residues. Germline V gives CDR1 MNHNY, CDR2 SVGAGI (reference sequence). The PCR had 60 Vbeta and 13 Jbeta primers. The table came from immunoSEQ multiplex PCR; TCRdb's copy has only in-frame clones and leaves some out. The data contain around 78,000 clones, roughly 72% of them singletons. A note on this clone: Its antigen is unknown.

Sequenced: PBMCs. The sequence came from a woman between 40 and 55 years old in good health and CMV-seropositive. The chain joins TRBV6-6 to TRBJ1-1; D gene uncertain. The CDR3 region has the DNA TGTGCCAGTCAGAAAGCGGGTGGGACTGAAGCTTTCTTT. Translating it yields CASQKAGGTEAFF.